This T cell receptor beta chain derives from a study of blood T cell repertoires in COVID-19. Study overall: Spain, Italy and the United States supplied samples that represented acute and convalescent COVID-19. T cells, B-cell-depleted T cells, or PBMCs supplied cDNA or gDNA.

With 8 bases clipped from V and 1 base from J, the junction kept 3 bases outside the gene matches. This CDR3 has 12 residues. Per the germline V gene, CDR1 is GTSNPN and CDR2 is SVGIG (reference sequence). In the source study's methods: The assay estimated nucleated cells by amplifying reference gene primers. Clones were sequenced by immunoSEQ multiplex PCR, and TCRdb holds only the in-frame ones, with some missing. The V and J calls and clone size come from that table; D and trimming were worked out from the DNA. The sample holds about 140,000 clones, about three quarters seen once. V is TRBV30 and J is TRBJ2-3; 7 nucleotides align to TRBD1. The sequencing input was peripheral blood. The TCR originated in a woman in her sixties or seventies with acute or convalescent COVID-19. The CDR3 region is CARDSRTDTQYF. The CDR3 bases are TGTGCCAGGGACAGCCGCACAGATACGCAGTATTTT. Combining the CDR3 with reference TRBV30 and TRBJ2-3 gives the whole variable domain SQTIHQWPATLVQPVGSPLSLECTVEGTSNPNLYWYRQAAGRGLQLLFYSVGIGQISSEVPQNLSASRPQDRQFILSSKKLLLSDSGFYLCARDSRTDTQYFGPGTRLTVL.